The next 4 T cell receptor beta chains were all read from a single sample in a study of patients and donors after allogeneic stem cell transplantation. MiXCR was run by TCRdb on the RT-PCR reads, yielding one entry per CDR3 protein. Here the sample spans roughly 180,000 distinct CDR3 sequences, roughly 40% being singletons. The sample taken for sequencing was blood, either unsorted or a sorted T cell fraction (not recorded which). The receptors derive from a human donor who was either an allogeneic HSCT recipient or a stem cell or donor lymphocyte infusion donor (not recorded which). It is not recorded whose cells these are; they may come from a transplant donor.

The V call is TRBV5-1, the J call TRBJ1-4; no firm D call. The CDR3 is 14 residues long. V gave up 4 bases and J gave up 7 bases, with 14 bases separating them. Germline V gene lookup returns CDR1 SGHRS and CDR2 YFSETQ. The CDR3 sequence is CASSPRSPAEKLFF. The DNA for the CDR3 is TGCGCCAGCAGCCCTCGCAGCCCCGCTGAAAAACTGTTTTTT.

The J gene is TRBJ1-1, the V gene TRBV6-5; D is unresolved. CDR3 length: 13 residues. Trimming left V 0 bases short and J 4 bases short, with 6 bases between. Germline V gene data show CDR1 as MNHEY and CDR2 as SVGAGI. The CDR3 bases are TGTGCCAGCAGTTACTCGACCGTCACTGAAGCTTTCTTT. Encoded protein: CASSYSTVTEAFF.

V and J are TRBV7-3 and TRBJ2-1; 12 bases are a match to TRBD2. V shed 3 bases and J 6 bases; nucleotides not matched to a gene: 6. Germline V gene sequence: CDR1 SGHTA, CDR2 FQGTGA. The length of the CDR3 is 16 residues. The CDR3: CASSFSTSGSFNEQFF. DNA of the CDR3: TGTGCCAGCAGCTTCTCGACTAGCGGGAGTTTCAATGAGCAGTTCTTC. Drawing the rest from reference TRBV7-3 and TRBJ2-1, the complete variable domain is GAGVSQTPSNKVTEKGKYVELRCDPISGHTALYWYRQSLGQGPEFLIYFQGTGAADDSGLPNDRFFAVRPEGSVSTLKIQRTERGDSAVYLCASSFSTSGSFNEQFFGPGTRLTVL.

This clonotype was counted a few times. The chain carries TRBV7-6 and TRBJ1-1; D is possibly TRBD1 (6 bases). CDR3 length: 14 residues. V was pared by 5 bases and J by 3 bases, with 13 bases between. Per germline, CDR1 SGHVS and CDR2 FNYEAQ. The CDR3 coding sequence is TGTGCCAGCAGCCGGAGGGGGTCTGACACTGAAGCTTTCTTT. This gives the protein CASSRRGSDTEAFF.